Many counts were recorded for the clone carrying this T cell receptor beta chain. This specimen belongs to a study of CD8+CD57+ T cells in acquired aplastic anemia. Patients who underwent sequencing had shown CD8+CD57+ cell expansion by flow cytometry. None of the patients had been given any therapy when their blood was sampled. Both TCR beta VDJ combination and CDR3 sequence profiling were carried out. Genomic DNA was the template for this profiling. TCRdb redid the calling of the reads with MiXCR, one entry per CDR3 protein. This table holds about 290,000 distinct CDR3 sequences, around three fifths found once. CDR3 size: 13 residues. V lost 1 base to trimming and J lost 3 bases, with 6 bases between them. Per germline, CDR1 SGHAT and CDR2 FQNNGV.

The TCR was taken from a human donor with aplastic anemia. The chain has TRBV11-2 and TRBJ1-1, with D hard to call. The sequencing input was sorted CD4+, CD8+, or CD8+CD57+ T cells (not recorded which) from PBMCs. The CDR3 loop reads CASSLAAYTEAFF. Here the CDR3 DNA reads TGTGCCAGCAGCTTAGCGGCCTACACTGAAGCTTTCTTT.